This T cell receptor (beta chain) was captured in a study of high-grade serous ovarian cancer treatment subgroups. Study summary: Mean per sample: around 14,000 reads, 6,000 to 8,000 unique TCR beta rearrangements. Whole-study findings and limits: Repertoire similarity ranged about 0.095 to 0.79 between tumors of one patient. Without spatial data, bulk sequencing limits insight into HGSC tumor diversity. CDR1 and CDR2 were left unanalyzed; analyses focused on CDR3.

Tumor samples were taken before definitive surgery or chemotherapy. V lost 4 bases to trimming and J lost 0 bases, with 8 bases between them. Per germline, CDR1 SGDLS and CDR2 YYNGEE. This CDR3 region has 15 residues. Regarding this clone: Its antigen is as yet unknown.

The protocol was immunoSEQ multiplex PCR, while the TCRdb copy is restricted to in-frame clones and leaves out a portion. Of some 5,000 clones in the sample, about three quarters were seen once. This TCR was recovered from a human donor with high-grade serous ovarian cancer. Sequencing was performed on tumor tissue. The chain has TRBV9 and TRBJ1-6; no clear D gene. This CDR3 reads CASSPESSYNSPLHF. The CDR3 nucleotides are TGTGCCAGCAGCCCTGAGAGCTCCTATAATTCACCCCTCCACTTT. The full variable domain, its missing parts supplied by reference TRBV9 and TRBJ1-6, is DSGVTQTPKHLITATGQRVTLRCSPRSGDLSVYWYQQSLDQGLQFLIQYYNGEERAKGNILERFSAQQFPDLHSELNLSSLELGDSALYFCASSPESSYNSPLHFGNGTRLTVT.